This T cell receptor (beta chain) was sequenced in a study of response to subunit inactivated influenza vaccine. The CDR3 has 18 amino acids. Germline values: CDR1 MGHRA, CDR2 YSYEKL. V dropped 2 bases and J dropped 7; count of bases not matched to a gene: 12. General study points: Authors proposed each seasonal influenza vaccination draws in few new T cells.

TCRdb redid the calling of the RT-PCR reads with MiXCR, one entry per CDR3 protein. In the table there are 650,000 to 800,000 distinct CDR3 sequences, 11% to 15% of which are singletons. This clonotype was seen only a few times. The antigen remains unidentified. The V call is TRBV4-1, the J call TRBJ2-1; TRBD2 aligns across 12 bases. The TCR sequence derives from a man aged 50-60 years who received an inactivated influenza vaccine. Sequencing used PBMCs from blood, obtained 14 to 15 days before vaccination. This CDR3 is CASSQPLLAGGPENEQFF. The CDR3 DNA sequence: TGCGCCAGCAGCCAACCCCTTCTAGCGGGGGGGCCGGAAAATGAGCAGTTCTTC.